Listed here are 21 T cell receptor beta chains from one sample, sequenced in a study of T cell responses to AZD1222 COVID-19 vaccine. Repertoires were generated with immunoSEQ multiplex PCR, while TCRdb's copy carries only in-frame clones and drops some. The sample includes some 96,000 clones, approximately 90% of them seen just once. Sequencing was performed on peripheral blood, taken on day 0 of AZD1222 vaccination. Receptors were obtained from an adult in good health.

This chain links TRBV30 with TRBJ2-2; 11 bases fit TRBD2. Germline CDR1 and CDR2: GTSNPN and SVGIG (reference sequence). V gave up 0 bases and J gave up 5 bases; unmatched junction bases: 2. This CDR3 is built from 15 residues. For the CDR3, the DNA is TGTGCCTGGAGTGTATTAGCGGGAGGGACCGGGGAGCTGTTTTTT. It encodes CAWSVLAGGTGELFF.

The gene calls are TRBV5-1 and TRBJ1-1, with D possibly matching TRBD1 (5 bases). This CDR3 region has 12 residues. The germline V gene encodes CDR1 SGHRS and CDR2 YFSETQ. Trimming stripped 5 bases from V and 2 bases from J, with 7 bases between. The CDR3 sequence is CASRRDNTEAFF. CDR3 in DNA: TGCGCCAGCAGGCGGGACAACACTGAAGCTTTCTTT.

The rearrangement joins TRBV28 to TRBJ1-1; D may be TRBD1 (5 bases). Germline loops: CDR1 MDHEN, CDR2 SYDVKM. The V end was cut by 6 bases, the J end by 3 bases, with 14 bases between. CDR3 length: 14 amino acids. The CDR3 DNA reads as TGTGCCAGCAGGATACCGACGGGACACACTGAAGCTTTCTTT. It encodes CASRIPTGHTEAFF.

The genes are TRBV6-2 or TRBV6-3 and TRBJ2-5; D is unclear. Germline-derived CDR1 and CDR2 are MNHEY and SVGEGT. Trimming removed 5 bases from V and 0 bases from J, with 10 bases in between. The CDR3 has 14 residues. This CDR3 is CASSQRIHQETQYF. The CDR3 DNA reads TGTGCCAGCAGTCAACGCATTCACCAAGAGACCCAGTACTTC.

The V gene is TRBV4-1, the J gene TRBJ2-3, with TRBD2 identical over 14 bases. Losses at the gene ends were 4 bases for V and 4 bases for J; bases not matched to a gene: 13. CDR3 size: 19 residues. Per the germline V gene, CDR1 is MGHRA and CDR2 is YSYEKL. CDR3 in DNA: TGCGCCAGCAGCCTCTTTAAACTAGGACTAGCGGGAGGATCAGATACGCAGTATTTT. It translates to CASSLFKLGLAGGSDTQYF.

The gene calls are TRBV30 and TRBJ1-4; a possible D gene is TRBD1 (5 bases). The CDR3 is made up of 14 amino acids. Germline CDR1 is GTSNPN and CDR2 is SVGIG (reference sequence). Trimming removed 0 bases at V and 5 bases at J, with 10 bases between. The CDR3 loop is CAWSVQGMNEKLFF. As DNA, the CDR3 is TGTGCCTGGAGTGTCCAGGGCATGAATGAAAAACTGTTTTTT.

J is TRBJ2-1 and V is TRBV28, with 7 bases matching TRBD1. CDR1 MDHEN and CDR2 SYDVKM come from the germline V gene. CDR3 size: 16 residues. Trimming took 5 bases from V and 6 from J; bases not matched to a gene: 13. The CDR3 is CASSAIPRGYSNEQFF. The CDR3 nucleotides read TGTGCCAGCAGTGCCATCCCCAGGGGGTATAGCAATGAGCAGTTCTTC.

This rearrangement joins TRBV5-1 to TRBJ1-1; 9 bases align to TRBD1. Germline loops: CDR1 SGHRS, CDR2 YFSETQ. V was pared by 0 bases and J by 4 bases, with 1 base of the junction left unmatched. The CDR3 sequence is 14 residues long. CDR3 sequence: CASSLGQGGTEAFF. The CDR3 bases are TGCGCCAGCAGCTTGGGACAGGGGGGCACTGAAGCTTTCTTT.

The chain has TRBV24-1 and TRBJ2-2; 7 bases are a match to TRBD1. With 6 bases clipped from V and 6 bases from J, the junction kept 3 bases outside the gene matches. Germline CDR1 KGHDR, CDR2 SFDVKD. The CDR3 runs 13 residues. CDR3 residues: CATSTGDAGELFF. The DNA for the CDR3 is TGTGCCACCAGTACAGGGGACGCCGGGGAGCTGTTTTTT.

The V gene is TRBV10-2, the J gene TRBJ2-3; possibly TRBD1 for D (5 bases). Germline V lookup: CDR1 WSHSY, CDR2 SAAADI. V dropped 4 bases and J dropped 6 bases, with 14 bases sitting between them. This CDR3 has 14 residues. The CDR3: CASSVLRGEDTQYF. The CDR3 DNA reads TGCGCCAGCAGTGTTCTAAGGGGCGAGGATACGCAGTATTTT.

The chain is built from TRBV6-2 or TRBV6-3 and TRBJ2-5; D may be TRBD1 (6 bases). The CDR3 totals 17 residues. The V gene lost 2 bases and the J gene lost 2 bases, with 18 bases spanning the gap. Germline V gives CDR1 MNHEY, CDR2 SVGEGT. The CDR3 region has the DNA TGTGCCAGCAGTTACGAGCCCGGGACACGAGTTCAAGAGACCCAGTACTTC. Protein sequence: CASSYEPGTRVQETQYF.

The CDR3 spells CASTHDGRYNEQFF. In DNA, the CDR3 is TGTGCCAGCACCCATGACGGGCGCTACAATGAGCAGTTCTTC. The chain combines TRBV27 with TRBJ2-1; the D is unclear. The V gene lost 7 bases and the J gene lost 3 bases, with 13 bases spanning the gap. Germline V gene lookup returns CDR1 MNHEY and CDR2 SMNVEV (reference sequence). CDR3 length: 14 residues.

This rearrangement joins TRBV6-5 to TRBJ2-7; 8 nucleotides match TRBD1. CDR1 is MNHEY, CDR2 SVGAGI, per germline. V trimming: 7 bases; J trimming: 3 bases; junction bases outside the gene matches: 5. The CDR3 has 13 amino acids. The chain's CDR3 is CASTRTGFYEQYF. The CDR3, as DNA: TGTGCCAGCACCCGGACAGGGTTCTACGAGCAGTACTTC.

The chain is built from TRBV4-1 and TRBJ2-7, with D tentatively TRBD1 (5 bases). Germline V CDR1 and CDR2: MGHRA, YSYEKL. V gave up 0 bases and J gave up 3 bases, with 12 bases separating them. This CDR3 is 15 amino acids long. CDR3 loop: CASSQDMGLYYEQYF. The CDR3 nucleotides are TGCGCCAGCAGCCAAGATATGGGGCTATACTACGAGCAGTACTTC.

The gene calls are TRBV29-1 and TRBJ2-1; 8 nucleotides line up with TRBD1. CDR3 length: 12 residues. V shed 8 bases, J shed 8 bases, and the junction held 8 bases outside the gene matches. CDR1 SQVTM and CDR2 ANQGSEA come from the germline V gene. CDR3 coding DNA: TGCAGCCTATCCGACAGGGGCGATGAGCAGTTCTTC. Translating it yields CSLSDRGDEQFF.

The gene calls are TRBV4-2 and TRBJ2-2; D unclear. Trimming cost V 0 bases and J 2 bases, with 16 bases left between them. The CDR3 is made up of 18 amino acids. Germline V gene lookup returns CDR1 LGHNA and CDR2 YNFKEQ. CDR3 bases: TGTGCCAGCAGCCAAGATTTTGATGTCAGACGAAACACCGGGGAGCTGTTTTTT. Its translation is CASSQDFDVRRNTGELFF.

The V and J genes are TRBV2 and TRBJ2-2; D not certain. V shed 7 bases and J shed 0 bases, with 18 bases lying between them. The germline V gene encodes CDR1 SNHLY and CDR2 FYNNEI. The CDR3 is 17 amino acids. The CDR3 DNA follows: TGTGCCAGCACTAATCTTAAGGGAATAACGAACACCGGGGAGCTGTTTTTT. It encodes CASTNLKGITNTGELFF.

The CDR3 region has the DNA TGTGCCAGCAGCTTAGATGGACTAGTAGTCGGTGAGCAGTTCTTC. This sequence encodes CASSLDGLVVGEQFF. This chain uses TRBV7-9 with TRBJ2-1; TRBD2 aligns across 7 bases. After removal of 1 base from V and 9 bases from J, the junction contained 9 bases not matched to a gene. The CDR3 length is 15 residues. The V gene's germline CDR1 is SEHNR and CDR2 FQNEAQ (reference sequence).

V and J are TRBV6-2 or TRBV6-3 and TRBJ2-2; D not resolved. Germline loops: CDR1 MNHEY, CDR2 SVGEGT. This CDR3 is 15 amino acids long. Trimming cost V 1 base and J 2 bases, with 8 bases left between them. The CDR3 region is CASSYFGPNTGELFF. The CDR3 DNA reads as TGTGCCAGCAGTTACTTCGGGCCTAACACCGGGGAGCTGTTTTTT.

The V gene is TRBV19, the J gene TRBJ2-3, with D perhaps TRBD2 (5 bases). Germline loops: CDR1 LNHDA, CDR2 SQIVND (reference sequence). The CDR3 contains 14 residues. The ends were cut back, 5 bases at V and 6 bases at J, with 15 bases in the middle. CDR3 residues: CASSPGRLKDTQYF. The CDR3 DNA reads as TGTGCCAGTAGTCCGGGAAGGTTGAAGGATACGCAGTATTTT.

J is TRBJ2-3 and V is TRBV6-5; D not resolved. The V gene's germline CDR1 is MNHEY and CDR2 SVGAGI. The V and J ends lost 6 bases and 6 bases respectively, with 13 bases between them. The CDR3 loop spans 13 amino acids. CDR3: CASSHSGRDTQYF. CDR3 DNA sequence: TGTGCCAGCAGCCATAGTGGGCGGGATACGCAGTATTTT.